This entry features one T cell receptor beta chain sequence. Profiled with immunoSEQ multiplex PCR; TCRdb holds only in-frame clones, not every one. The data hold about 180,000 clones, with 89% observed a single time. These data come from a study of blood T cell repertoires in COVID-19. Background on the study: T cells, B-cell-depleted T cells, or PBMCs provided the cDNA or gDNA that served as material.

Germline V CDR1 and CDR2: LGHNA, YSLEER. V lost 4 bases to trimming and J lost 4 bases; unmatched junction nucleotides: 7. CDR3 length equals 15 residues. The V and J genes are TRBV4-3 and TRBJ1-2; 9 bases fit TRBD1. The sequenced sample consisted of PBMCs or T cells enriched from blood (not recorded which). This sequence originates from a woman aged 40 to 55 with acute COVID-19. This chain's CDR3 is CASSPGTGTVYGYTF. CDR3 DNA sequence: TGCGCCAGCAGCCCTGGGACAGGGACGGTCTATGGCTACACCTTC.